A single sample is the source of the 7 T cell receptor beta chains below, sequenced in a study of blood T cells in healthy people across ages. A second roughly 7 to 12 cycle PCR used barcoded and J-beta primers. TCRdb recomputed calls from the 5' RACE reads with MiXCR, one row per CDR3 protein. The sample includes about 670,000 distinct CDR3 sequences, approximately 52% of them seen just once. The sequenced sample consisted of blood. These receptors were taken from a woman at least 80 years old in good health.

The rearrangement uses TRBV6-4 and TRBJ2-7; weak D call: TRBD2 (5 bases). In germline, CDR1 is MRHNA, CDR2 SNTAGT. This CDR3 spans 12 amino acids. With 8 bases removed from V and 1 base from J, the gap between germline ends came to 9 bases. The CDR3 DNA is TGTGCCAGCGGAGCGGATTCCTACGAGCAGTACTTC. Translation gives CASGADSYEQYF.

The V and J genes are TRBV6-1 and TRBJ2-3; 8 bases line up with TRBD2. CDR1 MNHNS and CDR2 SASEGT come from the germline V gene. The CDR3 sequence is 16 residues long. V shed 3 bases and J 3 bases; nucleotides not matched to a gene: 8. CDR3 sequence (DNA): TGTGCCAGCAGTGACACTCCCGGGGGGGAAACAGATACGCAGTATTTT. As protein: CASSDTPGGETDTQYF.

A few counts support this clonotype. The CDR3 DNA is TGTGCCAGCAGTGCGAATCCTGAAAACACAGATACGCAGTATTTT. It yields the protein CASSANPENTDTQYF. The chain has TRBV12-3 or TRBV12-4 and TRBJ2-3; D is undetermined. V shed 5 bases and J shed 2 bases, with 14 bases lying between them. The length of the CDR3 is 15 residues.

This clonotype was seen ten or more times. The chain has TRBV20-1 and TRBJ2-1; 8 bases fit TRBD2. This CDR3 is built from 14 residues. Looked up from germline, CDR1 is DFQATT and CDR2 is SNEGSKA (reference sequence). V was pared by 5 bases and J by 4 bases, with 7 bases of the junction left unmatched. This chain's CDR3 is CSAPRSGSYNEQFF. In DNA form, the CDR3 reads TGCAGTGCTCCCCGCAGCGGGAGTTACAATGAGCAGTTCTTC.

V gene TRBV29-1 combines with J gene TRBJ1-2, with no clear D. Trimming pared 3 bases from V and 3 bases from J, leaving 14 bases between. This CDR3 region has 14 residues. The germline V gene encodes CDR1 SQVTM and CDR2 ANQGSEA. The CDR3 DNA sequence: TGCAGCGTTGATCGCTCCCTCGGAGACTATGGCTACACCTTC. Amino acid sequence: CSVDRSLGDYGYTF.

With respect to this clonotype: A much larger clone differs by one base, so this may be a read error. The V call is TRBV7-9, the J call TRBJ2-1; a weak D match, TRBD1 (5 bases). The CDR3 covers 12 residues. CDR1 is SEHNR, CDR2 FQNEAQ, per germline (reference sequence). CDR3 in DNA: TGTTCCAGCAGCTTAGCTCAGGGTGAGCAGTTCTTC. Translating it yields CSSSLAQGEQFF.

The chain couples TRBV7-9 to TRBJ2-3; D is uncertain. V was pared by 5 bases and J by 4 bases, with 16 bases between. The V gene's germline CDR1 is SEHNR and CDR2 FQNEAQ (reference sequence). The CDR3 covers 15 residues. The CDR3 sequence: CASSPRVERSDTQYF. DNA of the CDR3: TGTGCCAGCAGCCCCCGGGTGGAAAGGTCAGATACGCAGTATTTT.